Each of the 22 T cell receptor beta chains below was sequenced from the same sample in a study of blood T cell repertoires in COVID-19. Sequencing was performed with immunoSEQ multiplex PCR; in TCRdb, only in-frame clones are kept and a portion is missing. The sample shows under 250,000 clones, 83% of them seen only once. Source material: peripheral blood. The receptor source for this set is a woman between 40 and 50 years old with active or convalescent COVID-19.

This clone turned up a few times. The chain links TRBV19 to TRBJ1-1; a weak D match, TRBD1 (5 bases). Germline loops: CDR1 LNHDA, CDR2 SQIVND (reference sequence). V lost 0 bases and J 1 base, leaving 15 bases between the germline ends. The CDR3 extends over 17 amino acids. The CDR3 is CASSIELGGAANTEAFF. For the CDR3, the DNA is TGTGCCAGTAGTATAGAGCTTGGAGGGGCTGCGAACACTGAAGCTTTCTTT.

The rearrangement uses TRBV30 and TRBJ2-5; D is undetermined. The CDR3 covers 15 residues. Looked up from germline, CDR1 is GTSNPN and CDR2 is SVGIG (reference sequence). Trimming left V 0 bases short and J 1 base short, with 12 bases between. The CDR3 loop is CAWSVGSGRQETQYF. The CDR3 DNA sequence: TGTGCCTGGAGTGTAGGTTCAGGCCGCCAAGAGACCCAGTACTTC.

The chain combines TRBV27 with TRBJ1-1; TRBD1 agrees at 7 bases. CDR3 length equals 14 residues. V lost 4 bases to trimming and J lost 7 bases; unmatched junction nucleotides: 9. The V gene's germline CDR1 is MNHEY and CDR2 SMNVEV (reference sequence). CDR3: CASSSRQGLGEAFF. Written as DNA, the CDR3 is TGTGCCAGCAGTTCACGACAGGGCCTCGGTGAAGCTTTCTTT.

The gene calls are TRBV5-5 and TRBJ1-2, with TRBD1 identical over 8 bases. Unmatched junction bases numbered 9, after V lost 1 base and J lost 4 bases. CDR3 length: 16 amino acids. Germline CDR1 reads SGHKS; CDR2 reads YYEKEE (reference sequence). The DNA of the CDR3 is TGTGCCAGCAGCTTGAGCCCGCAGGGGGCTAGCTATGGCTACACCTTC. It specifies CASSLSPQGASYGYTF.

This clone turned up a few times. The rearrangement joins TRBV27 to TRBJ1-1, with 8 bases identical to TRBD1. Losses at the gene ends were 4 bases for V and 2 bases for J; bases not matched to a gene: 6. Germline CDR1 is MNHEY and CDR2 is SMNVEV (reference sequence). The CDR3 loop spans 15 amino acids. This CDR3 reads CASSSWDRKNTEAFF. The CDR3 coding sequence is TGTGCCAGCAGTTCGTGGGACAGGAAAAACACTGAAGCTTTCTTT.

This sequence joins TRBV5-4 and TRBJ1-1; the match to TRBD1 covers 11 bases. Looked up from germline, CDR1 is SGHNT and CDR2 is YYREEE (reference sequence). J gave up 0 bases and V 6 bases, and 10 bases lay outside the gene matches. CDR3 length: 17 residues. In DNA, the CDR3 is TGTGCCAGCAACGTGGGCCGGGACAGGGGGTTGAACACTGAAGCTTTCTTT. Protein: CASNVGRDRGLNTEAFF.

In nucleotides, the CDR3 is TGTGCCACCAGTGATTCTAACAGGGCCAACACCATATATTTT. It codes for CATSDSNRANTIYF. This sequence joins TRBV24-1 and TRBJ1-3, with a tentative D call TRBD1 (6 bases). With 2 bases removed from V and 7 bases from J, the gap between germline ends came to 11 bases. Germline loops: CDR1 KGHDR, CDR2 SFDVKD. This CDR3 has 14 amino acids.

This rearrangement joins TRBV21-1 to TRBJ2-5; the D segment call TRBD2 is taken from the table without a DNA check. TRBV21-1 is a pseudogene locus. The CDR3 totals 12 residues. CDR3 sequence (DNA): TGTGCCAGCAGCACGGTTTTCGAGACCCAGTACTTC. The encoded protein is CASSTVFETQYF.

In this sample, this clone turned up a few times. This chain connects TRBV7-2 to TRBJ1-4, with 7 bases fitting TRBD1. CDR1 SGHTA and CDR2 FQGNSA come from the germline V gene. The CDR3 spans 15 residues. After removal of 5 bases from V and 4 bases from J, the junction contained 7 bases not matched to a gene. The CDR3 spells CASSLSGQFNEKLFF. For the CDR3, the DNA is TGTGCCAGCAGCCTCTCGGGACAGTTTAATGAAAAACTGTTTTTT.

This clone came up once. The chain employs TRBV20-1 and TRBJ2-7; TRBD2 is a possible D gene (6 bases). V was cut by 6 bases and J by 3 bases, with 24 bases left in between. The CDR3 is 16 residues long. CDR1 is DFQATT and CDR2 is SNEGSKA in the germline V gene (reference sequence). The CDR3 sequence: CSASGDPGREGYEQYF. In DNA form, the CDR3 reads TGCAGTGCCAGTGGGGACCCGGGGCGGGAAGGCTACGAGCAGTACTTC.

CDR3: CASSLAPRGSPLHF. In DNA form, the CDR3 reads TGTGCCAGCAGCTTAGCCCCAAGGGGTTCACCCCTCCACTTT. V is TRBV7-3 and J is TRBJ1-6; D possibly corresponds to TRBD1 (5 bases). With 2 bases removed from V and 9 bases from J, the gap between germline ends came to 11 bases. The CDR3 extends over 14 amino acids. Germline V gene data show CDR1 as SGHTA and CDR2 as FQGTGA.

The genes are TRBV28 and TRBJ2-7; D is possibly TRBD1 (6 bases). The CDR3 is made up of 13 amino acids. Per germline, CDR1 MDHEN and CDR2 SYDVKM. The V gene lost 7 bases and the J gene lost 5 bases, with 15 bases spanning the gap. CDR3 residues: CASILARGHEQYF. Written as DNA, the CDR3 is TGTGCCAGCATCCTCGCCAGGGGCCACGAGCAGTACTTC.

This chain connects TRBV4-1 to TRBJ2-7; 9 nucleotides line up with TRBD1. Trimming removed 5 bases from V and 0 bases from J; junction bases left unmatched: 11. The CDR3 is 17 amino acids. The germline CDR1 and CDR2 sequences are MGHRA and YSYEKL. For the CDR3, the DNA is TGCGCCAGCAGCTTTCAAACAGGGGGCAGTAGCTCCTACGAGCAGTACTTC. Amino acids: CASSFQTGGSSSYEQYF.

V is TRBV7-8 and J is TRBJ1-2; a weak D match, TRBD1 (5 bases). The V gene's germline CDR1 is SGHVS and CDR2 FQNEAQ. Trimming cost V 5 bases and J 4 bases, with 11 bases left between them. The CDR3 extends over 13 amino acids. The CDR3 DNA sequence: TGTGCCAGCAGCGTGGGACTCACCTATGGCTACACCTTC. Amino acids: CASSVGLTYGYTF. Using reference TRBV7-8 and TRBJ1-2 for the parts outside the CDR3, the full variable domain is GAGVSQSPRYKVAKRGQDVALRCDPISGHVSLFWYQQALGQGPEFLTYFQNEAQLDKSGLPSDRFFAERPEGSVSTLKIQRTQQEDSAVYLCASSVGLTYGYTFGSGTRLTVV.

The chain recombines TRBV12-5 with TRBJ2-7; a possible D gene is TRBD2 (5 bases). V lost 5 bases to trimming and J lost 7 bases, with 12 bases between them. The CDR3 is made up of 12 amino acids. Per germline, CDR1 LGHNT and CDR2 FRNRAP. Here the CDR3 reads CASGHAWEEQYF. The CDR3 DNA sequence: TGTGCTAGTGGTCACGCCTGGGAGGAGCAGTACTTC.

This CDR3 is CASSLGLAGSYEQYF. The CDR3 nucleotides are TGTGCCAGCTCCCTGGGACTAGCGGGGTCCTACGAGCAGTACTTC. The J gene is TRBJ2-7, the V gene TRBV18; the match to TRBD2 covers 13 bases. The germline V gene has CDR1 KGHSH and CDR2 LQKENI. Trimming cost V 6 bases and J 1 base; bases outside gene matches: 3. This CDR3 is built from 15 residues.

There are a few counts of this clone. This chain uses TRBV7-2 with TRBJ1-2, with TRBD1 matching 9 bases. The CDR3 consists of 15 residues. In germline, CDR1 is SGHTA, CDR2 FQGNSA. V lost 1 base, J lost 1 base, and 1 base stayed unmatched. The CDR3 nucleotides read TGTGCCAGCAGCTTAGGGACAGGGGTTAACTATGGCTACACCTTC. It is translated as CASSLGTGVNYGYTF.

The chain employs TRBV28 and TRBJ1-2, with 7 bases lining up with TRBD1. This CDR3 has 13 residues. Germline CDR1 is MDHEN and CDR2 is SYDVKM. After removal of 4 bases from V and 5 bases from J, the junction contained 4 bases not matched to a gene. The CDR3 spells CASSSGTAYGYTF. CDR3 in DNA: TGTGCCAGCAGTTCCGGGACAGCTTATGGCTACACCTTC.

The gene calls are TRBV20-1 and TRBJ1-2; D is perhaps TRBD1 (6 bases). Germline lookup yields CDR1 DFQATT and CDR2 SNEGSKA (reference sequence). V shed 4 bases and J shed 8 bases, with 11 bases lying between them. CDR3 length: 11 amino acids. The CDR3 is CSAKGGGGYTF. The DNA of the CDR3 is TGCAGTGCTAAGGGAGGGGGAGGCTACACCTTC.

V and J are TRBV30 and TRBJ2-1; tentatively, D is TRBD2 (6 bases). Germline CDR1 GTSNPN, CDR2 SVGIG (reference sequence). V was pared by 3 bases and J by 4 bases, with 10 bases between. The CDR3 totals 13 residues. CDR3 coding DNA: TGTGCCTGGAGCCGGGGAGGTTACAATGAGCAGTTCTTC. Translated: CAWSRGGYNEQFF. The complete variable domain, with remaining parts taken from reference TRBV30 and TRBJ2-1, reads SQTIHQWPATLVQPVGSPLSLECTVEGTSNPNLYWYRQAAGRGLQLLFYSVGIGQISSEVPQNLSASRPQDRQFILSSKKLLLSDSGFYLCAWSRGGYNEQFFGPGTRLTVL.

This clone occurred once. V and J are TRBV5-1 and TRBJ1-3; 9 nucleotides match TRBD1. This CDR3 has 15 residues. In germline, CDR1 is SGHRS, CDR2 YFSETQ. Trimming cost V 4 bases and J 2 bases; bases outside gene matches: 4. The CDR3 sequence: CASSLGDRAGNTIYF. CDR3 nucleotide sequence: TGCGCCAGCAGCCTTGGGGACAGGGCTGGAAACACCATATATTTT.

The chain joins TRBV19 to TRBJ2-2; D possibly corresponds to TRBD2 (6 bases). Germline V gene sequence: CDR1 LNHDA, CDR2 SQIVND (reference sequence). V gave up 7 bases and J gave up 5 bases, with 17 bases separating them. The CDR3 covers 15 residues. The CDR3 bases are TGTGCCAGTATGATTACGGAGGGGAGGACCGGGGAGCTGTTTTTT. This translates into CASMITEGRTGELFF.